This TCR beta chain is drawn from a study of T cell changes during pregnancy in multiple sclerosis. Profiling relied on immunoSEQ multiplex PCR, and the TCRdb table lists in-frame clones only, not all of them. The top ten clones hold roughly 0.49% of a sample with approximately 44,000 clones, approximately 90% of them seen once. The J segment lost 6 bases and the V segment lost 6 bases, leaving 7 bases of the junction unmatched. The CDR3 runs 13 residues. CDR1 and CDR2 (germline): MDHEN, SYDVKM. This TCR was sampled from a female donor with multiple sclerosis, enrolled in a pregnancy study. Source: CD4+ T cells from peripheral blood mononuclear cells, taken in the third trimester of pregnancy. The V call is TRBV28, the J call TRBJ2-7; 8 bases line up with TRBD1. The CDR3 DNA follows: TGTGCCAGCAGCGCGACAGGGGAAGGCGAGCAGTACTTC. This encodes CASSATGEGEQYF. Full variable domain (missing parts from reference TRBV28 and TRBJ2-7): DVKVTQSSRYLVKRTGEKVFLECVQDMDHENMFWYRQDPGLGLRLIYFSYDVKMKEKGDIPEGYSVSREKKERFSLILESASTNQTSMYLCASSATGEGEQYFGPGTRLTVT.